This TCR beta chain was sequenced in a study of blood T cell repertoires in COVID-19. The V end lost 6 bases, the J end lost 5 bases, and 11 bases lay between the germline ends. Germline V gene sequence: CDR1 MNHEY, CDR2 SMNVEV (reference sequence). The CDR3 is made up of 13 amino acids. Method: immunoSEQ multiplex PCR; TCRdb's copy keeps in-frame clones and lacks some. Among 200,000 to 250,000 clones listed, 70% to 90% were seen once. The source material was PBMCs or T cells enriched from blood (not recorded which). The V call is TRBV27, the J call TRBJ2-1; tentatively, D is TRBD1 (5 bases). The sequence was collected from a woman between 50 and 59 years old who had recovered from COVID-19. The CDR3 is CASRMWGDNEQFF. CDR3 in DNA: TGTGCCAGCAGGATGTGGGGCGACAATGAGCAGTTCTTC.